This T cell receptor (beta chain) emerged from a study of shared clonotypes between healthy human individuals. Study conclusions and caveats: The sampled material consisted only of blood, and tissue repertoires are likely to differ.

As defined, naive CD8 cells were CD45RO-negative and positively selected for CCR7, with terminally differentiated effector memory CD45RA+ cells excluded. Germline values: CDR1 MGHRA, CDR2 YSYEKL. Trimming took off 0 bases at V and 5 bases at J, with 13 bases between the two ends. This CDR3 is built from 15 residues. For this clone: Its target is unknown.

The data were produced by immunoSEQ multiplex PCR, yet TCRdb's version contains in-frame clones alone and is incomplete. Among about 590,000 clones listed, 95% were seen once. This chain connects TRBV4-1 to TRBJ2-5, with D possibly TRBD1 on 5 matching bases. This sequence originates from a woman in her 30s in good health. Sequencing was performed on naive CD8+ T cells sorted from blood. DNA of the CDR3: TGCGCCAGCAGCCAAGAAGAGGAAAGGGGCGAGACCCAGTACTTC. This gives the protein CASSQEEERGETQYF.